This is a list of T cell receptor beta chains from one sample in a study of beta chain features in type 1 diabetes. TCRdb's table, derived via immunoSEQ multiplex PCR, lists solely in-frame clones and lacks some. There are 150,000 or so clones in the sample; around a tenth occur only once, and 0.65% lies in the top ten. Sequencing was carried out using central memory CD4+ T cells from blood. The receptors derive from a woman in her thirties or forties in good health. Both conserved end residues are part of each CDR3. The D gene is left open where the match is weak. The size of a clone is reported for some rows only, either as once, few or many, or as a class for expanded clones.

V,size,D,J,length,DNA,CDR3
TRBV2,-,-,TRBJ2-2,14,TGTGCCAGCAGTGGGAGGCGGTCCAGCGGGGAGCTGTTTTTT,CASSGRRSSGELFF
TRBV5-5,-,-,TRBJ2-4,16,TGTGCCAGCAGCTTGGACCAGGGTTGGGGCAAAAACATTCAGTACTTC,CASSLDQGWGKNIQYF
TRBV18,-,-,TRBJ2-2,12,TGTGCCAGCTCACCTAGCACCGGGGAGCTGTTTTTT,CASSPSTGELFF
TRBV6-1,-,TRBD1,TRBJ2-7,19,TGTGCCAGCAGTGGGGGCCTGGGGACAGGGAGCCCCCAAACCTACGAGCAGTACTTC,CASSGGLGTGSPQTYEQYF
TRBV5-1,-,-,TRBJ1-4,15,TGCGCCAGCAGCTTGGTAACCGGGGTTGGGGAAAAACTGTTTTTT,CASSLVTGVGEKLFF
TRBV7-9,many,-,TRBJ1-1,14,TGTGCCGGCCTACCGGGACACGTTTACACTGAAGCTTTCTTT,CAGLPGHVYTEAFF
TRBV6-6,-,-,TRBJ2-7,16,TGTGCCAGCAGTTCCCCTCAGGTGGCTAACTCCTACGAGCAGTACTTC,CASSSPQVANSYEQYF
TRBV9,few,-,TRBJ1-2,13,TGTGCCAGCAGGAGGAGAGGCAGGGAAGGCTACACCTTC,CASRRRGREGYTF
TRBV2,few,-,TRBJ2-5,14,TGTGCCAGCAGAACGACAGGTGGGGCAGAGACCCAGTACTTC,CASRTTGGAETQYF
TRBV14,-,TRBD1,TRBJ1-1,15,TGTGCCAGCAGCCCGCTGGGACAGGGGGACACTGAAGCTTTCTTT,CASSPLGQGDTEAFF
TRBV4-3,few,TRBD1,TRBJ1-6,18,TGCGCCAGCAGCCAGGAACGACAGGGACAGCTTTGGAATTCACCCCTCCACTTT,CASSQERQGQLWNSPLHF
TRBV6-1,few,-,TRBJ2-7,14,TGTGCCAGCAGTGAAACCTGGGGAGCCTACGAGCAGTACTTC,CASSETWGAYEQYF
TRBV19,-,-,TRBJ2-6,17,TGTGCCAGTACCCTACTGCCAGGGGACTCTGGGGCCAACGTCCTGACTTTC,CASTLLPGDSGANVLTF
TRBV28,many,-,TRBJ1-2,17,TGTGCCAGCAGTTCCCAACCCGCCAGGGTGGCTAACTATGGCTACACCTTC,CASSSQPARVANYGYTF
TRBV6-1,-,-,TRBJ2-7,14,TGTGCCAGCAGTGAAGGGCTCACGCTCTACGAGCAGTACTTC,CASSEGLTLYEQYF
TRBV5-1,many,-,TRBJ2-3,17,TGCGCCAGCAGCTTGGGGGTACAGGGAGTGGCCACAGATACGCAGTATTTT,CASSLGVQGVATDTQYF
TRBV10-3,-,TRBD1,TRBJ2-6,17,TGTGCCATCGAGGGGGCAGGGGACAAGGGGAGGGCCAACGTCCTGACTTTC,CAIEGAGDKGRANVLTF
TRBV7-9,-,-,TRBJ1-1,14,TGTGCCAGCAGCTTTCCGACAGAGAACACTGAAGCTTTCTTT,CASSFPTENTEAFF
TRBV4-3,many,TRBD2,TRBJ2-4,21,TGCGCCAGCAGCCAAGAAGTCCTAGCGGGGGACCTTGCTTTAGCCAAAAACATTCAGTACTTC,CASSQEVLAGDLALAKNIQYF
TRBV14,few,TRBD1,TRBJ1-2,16,TGTGCCAGCAGCCAAGACGGGACAGCTCGCAACTATGGCTACACCTTC,CASSQDGTARNYGYTF
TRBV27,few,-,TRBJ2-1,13,TGTGCCAGCAGCTCGAGGGGGAACAATGAGCAGTTCTTC,CASSSRGNNEQFF
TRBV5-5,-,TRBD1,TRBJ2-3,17,TGTGCCAGCAGCTTAAGGTTTTTCGGACAGGGGTTAGATACGCAGTATTTT,CASSLRFFGQGLDTQYF
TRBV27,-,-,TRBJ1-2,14,TGTGCCAGCAGTCCCCGGAGGCTGATTGGTGGCTACACCTTC,CASSPRRLIGGYTF
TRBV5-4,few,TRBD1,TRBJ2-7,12,TGTGCCAGCAGCAGGGGACAGGGAAGGCAGTACTTC,CASSRGQGRQYF
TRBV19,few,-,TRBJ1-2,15,TGTGCCAGTAGTATAAGGCGGGGGGGGAACTATGGCTACACCTTC,CASSIRRGGNYGYTF
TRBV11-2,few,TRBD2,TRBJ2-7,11,TGTGCCAGCAGCGGACTAGTTGAGCAGTACTTC,CASSGLVEQYF